The 14 T cell receptor beta chains reported below all come from one sample, sequenced in a study of spatial heterogeneity in lung cancer (dated by TCRdb to about 2019). Findings and caveats that apply to the study as a whole: The tumor nonsynonymous mutation count correlated with the number of expanded intratumoral alpha and beta TCRs.

These receptors have no identified antigens. To prepare the library, 5' RACE was applied. TCRdb names NextSeq 500 as the instrument used. Using fastp at Q25 and MiXCR, TCRdb reprocessed the public reads and kept productive beta chains. Each entry is one CDR3 protein sequence, shown with its most common DNA and genes. The sample table contains about 9,200 distinct CDR3 sequences; only one count was recorded for 45% to 65% of them. The ten largest clones represent around a quarter of the sample. Per the publication, the time point label means: sample taken at primary tumor resection. The sequenced sample was lung tumor tissue, obtained at surgery. These TCRs come from a female donor with early-stage non-small cell lung cancer.

This clonotype appeared a few times. This beta chain represents an off-target read in a library built for alpha chains; its size is of limited meaning. This chain joins TRBV7-9 and TRBJ1-5, with a weak D call TRBD1 (5 bases). Trimming took 11 bases from V and 0 from J, leaving 14 bases between them. Germline V lookup: CDR1 SEHNR, CDR2 FQNEAQ (reference sequence). CDR3 size: 14 residues. The CDR3 reads CASWDGDSNQPQHF. The CDR3 DNA reads TGTGCCTCTTGGGACGGAGATAGCAATCAGCCCCAGCATTTT.

About this clonotype itself: Little can be read into the size of this beta chain, an off-target read in a library designed for alpha chains. V and J are TRBV12-3 or TRBV12-4 and TRBJ2-7; D is undetermined. The CDR3 spans 11 residues. V was trimmed by 6 bases and J by 6 bases, leaving 9 bases between them. CDR3 nucleotides: TGTGCCAGCAGCTCGTACTCCGAGCAGTACTTC. Residues: CASSSYSEQYF.

This clonotype was seen a few times. This beta chain is a stray read from a library made for alpha chains; its abundance is not meaningful. The CDR3 DNA reads TGTGCCAGCAGTTTCACAAGGACGTTCTTTTATGGCTACACCTTC. This translates into CASSFTRTFFYGYTF. The gene calls are TRBV28 and TRBJ1-2; D is unresolved. Germline V gene data show CDR1 as MDHEN and CDR2 as SYDVKM. V was clipped by 3 bases and J by 5 bases, with 16 bases between them. This CDR3 comprises 15 residues.

Regarding this clonotype: A library prepared for alpha chains yielded this beta chain as an off-target read; its size is of little meaning. The CDR3 region is CASSLGNTYGYTF. The DNA of the CDR3 is TGTGCCAGCAGCTTGGGGAACACCTATGGCTACACCTTC. The J gene is TRBJ1-2, the V gene TRBV7-2; D uncertain. The germline V gene encodes CDR1 SGHTA and CDR2 FQGNSA. Trimming left V 3 bases short and J 4 bases short, with 9 bases between. CDR3 length: 13 amino acids.

A few counts support this clonotype. Within a library made for alpha chains, this beta chain is off target, and its count is uninformative. This chain links TRBV7-9 with TRBJ2-3; no definite D call. This CDR3 comprises 14 residues. Between the trimmed V and J ends, which lost 3 bases and 0 bases, there was a span of 7 bases. Germline V gene lookup returns CDR1 SEHNR and CDR2 FQNEAQ (reference sequence). Here the CDR3 DNA reads TGTGCCAGCAGCTTGGCAGATAGCACAGATACGCAGTATTTT. Translated: CASSLADSTDTQYF. The entire variable domain, with the rest obtained from reference TRBV7-9 and TRBJ2-3, is as follows: DTGVSQNPRHKITKRGQNVTFRCDPISEHNRLYWYRQTLGQGPEFLTYFQNEAQLEKSRLLSDRFSAERPKGSFSTLEIQRTEQGDSAMYLCASSLADSTDTQYFGPGTRLTVL.

This clonotype was counted between two and nine times. Since the library was made to target alpha chains, this beta chain is a stray read and its abundance is not meaningful. V usage is TRBV7-2 and J usage is TRBJ1-6, with TRBD1 matching 8 bases. The CDR3 has 15 residues. CDR1 is SGHTA and CDR2 is FQGNSA in the germline V gene. V trimming: 5 bases; J trimming: 7 bases; junction bases outside the gene matches: 7. As DNA, the CDR3 is TGTGCCAGCAGCGTCCTGGGACAGGCCAATTCACCCCTCCACTTT. It is translated as CASSVLGQANSPLHF.

This clonotype showed up just once. Found in a library prepared for alpha chains, this beta chain is an off-target read, and its abundance has little meaning. J is TRBJ2-2 and V is TRBV6-5; perhaps TRBD1 as D (6 bases). From germline, CDR1 is MNHEY and CDR2 SVGAGI. The length of the CDR3 is 15 residues. V lost 6 bases, J lost 15 bases, and 26 bases lay in between. DNA for the CDR3: TGTGCCAGCAGGTTCCACCGGGACATCGATGAGAAGTTGTTTTTT. Protein: CASRFHRDIDEKLFF.

A remark on this clonotype: As an off-target read in a library built for alpha chains, this beta chain has a frequency of little significance. The J gene is TRBJ2-7, the V gene TRBV5-4; possible D gene TRBD2, 6 bases. V dropped 0 bases and J dropped 3 bases, with 10 bases sitting between them. The CDR3 is made up of 14 amino acids. CDR1 is SGHNT and CDR2 is YYREEE in the germline V gene (reference sequence). CDR3 nucleotides: TGTGCCAGCAGCTTGGGAGGTAGCGGCTACGAGCAGTACTTC. It is translated as CASSLGGSGYEQYF.

This clonotype was seen a few times. Found in a library prepared for alpha chains, this beta chain is an off-target read, and its abundance has little meaning. The CDR3 reads CASSLGQGLETQYF. Here the CDR3 DNA reads TGTGCCAGCAGCTTGGGTCAGGGATTGGAGACCCAGTACTTC. V gene TRBV5-5 combines with J gene TRBJ2-5, with a weak D call TRBD1 (5 bases). The V end was cut by 0 bases, the J end by 5 bases, with 11 bases between. This CDR3 region has 14 residues. CDR1 is SGHKS, CDR2 YYEKEE, per germline (reference sequence).

Turning to this clonotype: This beta chain slipped into a library made for alpha chains as a stray read, so its size is not meaningful. J is TRBJ2-5 and V is TRBV2, with a weak D call TRBD1 (6 bases). Trimming removed 7 bases from V and 5 bases from J, with 14 bases in between. The CDR3 spans 13 residues. Germline loops: CDR1 SNHLY, CDR2 FYNNEI. This CDR3 reads CASTKGVQETQYF. Written as DNA, the CDR3 is TGTGCCAGCACGAAGGGGGTCCAGGAGACCCAGTACTTC.

About this clonotype itself: This beta chain is an off-target read within a library intended for alpha chains, so its frequency means little. This chain connects TRBV3-1 to TRBJ1-2; 8 nucleotides align to TRBD1. The CDR3 is 15 residues long. CDR1 is LGHDT and CDR2 is YNNKEL in the germline V gene (reference sequence). With V trimmed by 0 bases and J by 8 bases, 8 bases remained unmatched. CDR3 coding DNA: TGTGCCAGCAGCCAAGATCCTAGACAGGGGAGGGGCTACACCTTC. Protein product: CASSQDPRQGRGYTF.

In this sample, this clonotype turned up a few times. The library was built for alpha chains, so this beta chain is an off-target read and its size means little. The CDR3 bases are TGTGCCAGCAGTTTAAGGGGGAGCCGCGAGCAGTACTTC. This sequence encodes CASSLRGSREQYF. The V call is TRBV12-3 or TRBV12-4, the J call TRBJ2-7; maybe TRBD1 (6 bases). V was pared by 2 bases and J by 6 bases, with 11 bases between. The CDR3 sequence is 13 residues long.

With regard to this clonotype: This beta chain appears as a stray read in a library generated for alpha chains; its size is not informative. The rearrangement links TRBV7-9 to TRBJ2-2; possibly TRBD1 for D (5 bases). Germline V gene lookup returns CDR1 SEHNR and CDR2 FQNEAQ (reference sequence). Trimming removed 3 bases from V and 4 bases from J, with 9 bases in between. The CDR3 spans 14 residues. CDR3 nucleotide sequence: TGTGCCAGCAGCTTCAACAGGCTCACCGGGGAGCTGTTTTTT. Protein: CASSFNRLTGELFF.

This clonotype occurred a few times. This beta chain is an unintended read in a library built for alpha chains; its size means little. The CDR3 region is CASSPRSVGHNEQFF. In DNA, the CDR3 is TGTGCCAGCAGCCCCAGGAGTGTTGGACACAATGAGCAGTTCTTC. The chain employs TRBV7-2 and TRBJ2-1; no reliable D call. The CDR3 totals 15 residues. V lost 5 bases and J lost 5, with 16 bases in between. CDR1 and CDR2 from the germline V gene are SGHTA and FQGNSA.